These 27 T cell receptor beta chains were all obtained from the same sample, sequenced in a study of response to subunit inactivated influenza vaccine. TCRdb recomputed calls from the RT-PCR reads with MiXCR, one row per CDR3 protein. The data hold 700,000 to 800,000 distinct CDR3 sequences, with about 18% observed a single time. The sequencing used PBMCs from blood, collected roughly 5 days after vaccination. The source is a man aged 50 to 60 who received an inactivated influenza vaccine.

This clonotype was seen a handful of times. This chain uses TRBV5-1 with TRBJ1-1; D remains unclear. CDR3 length equals 15 residues. V was shortened by 0 bases and J by 1 base, with 10 bases between the two germline ends. CDR1 and CDR2 from the germline V gene are SGHRS and YFSETQ. The CDR3 DNA reads TGCGCCAGCAGCTTGGCCTCGGGCCAGAACACTGAAGCTTTCTTT. Its protein product is CASSLASGQNTEAFF.

The chain joins TRBV6-1 to TRBJ2-4; D call uncertain. The V end lost 4 bases, the J end lost 6 bases, and 13 bases lay between the germline ends. Germline CDR1 is MNHNS and CDR2 is SASEGT. The CDR3 covers 14 residues. The CDR3 coding sequence is TGTGCCAGCAGTGTAGGAGTTAAGCCAAACATTCAGTACTTC. It yields the protein CASSVGVKPNIQYF.

This clonotype showed up just a few times. J is TRBJ1-5 and V is TRBV29-1, with 7 bases fitting TRBD1. J lost 2 bases, V lost 4 bases, and 5 bases had no gene match. The CDR3 length is 14 residues. Per the germline V gene, CDR1 is SQVTM and CDR2 is ANQGSEA. The CDR3 DNA reads as TGCAGCGTTGGTAGCGGGACAGGCAATCAGCCCCAGCATTTT. Its translation is CSVGSGTGNQPQHF. The full variable domain, in which reference TRBV29-1 and TRBJ1-5 provide the parts outside the CDR3, is SAVISQKPSRDICQRGTSLTIQCQVDSQVTMMFWYRQQPGQSLTLIATANQGSEATYESGFVIDKFPISRPNLTFSTLTVSNMSPEDSSIYLCSVGSGTGNQPQHFGDGTRLSIL.

This clonotype has only a few counts. This chain connects TRBV30 to TRBJ2-7; D unresolved. The germline CDR1 and CDR2 sequences are GTSNPN and SVGIG (reference sequence). V lost 0 bases and J 5 bases, leaving 11 bases between the germline ends. The length of the CDR3 is 13 residues. The CDR3 loop reads CAWSVHSPNEQYF. For the CDR3, the DNA is TGTGCCTGGAGTGTACACAGCCCCAACGAGCAGTACTTC.

The genes are TRBV7-2 and TRBJ1-3, with D uncertain. CDR1 and CDR2 (germline): SGHTA, FQGNSA. Between the trimmed V and J ends, which lost 1 base and 0 bases, there was a span of 10 bases. This CDR3 is built from 16 residues. The CDR3 loop is CASSLDTEFSGNTIYF. CDR3 DNA sequence: TGTGCCAGCAGCTTAGACACCGAATTCTCTGGAAACACCATATATTTT.

V and J are TRBV7-6 and TRBJ2-3, with D perhaps matching TRBD2 (6 bases). V was trimmed by 0 bases and J by 0 bases, leaving 10 bases between them. CDR1 SGHVS and CDR2 FNYEAQ come from the germline V gene. This CDR3 has 16 residues. CDR3 coding DNA: TGTGCCAGCAGCTTAGCCGTCGGGGGAAGCACAGATACGCAGTATTTT. It specifies CASSLAVGGSTDTQYF.

The chain links TRBV4-2 to TRBJ1-3, with a weak D call TRBD1 (5 bases). The germline V gene encodes CDR1 LGHNA and CDR2 YNFKEQ. V was cut by 1 base and J by 8 bases, with 21 bases left in between. The CDR3 has 17 residues. This CDR3 is CASSQGGGTLPRDTIYF. The CDR3 DNA follows: TGTGCCAGCAGCCAAGGAGGCGGGACCCTCCCTCGGGACACCATATATTTT.

The chain uses TRBV27 and TRBJ2-7; 9 bases fit TRBD1. The length of the CDR3 is 15 residues. Trimming took 5 bases from V and 6 from J; bases not matched to a gene: 11. Germline assignment: CDR1 MNHEY and CDR2 SMNVEV (reference sequence). The CDR3 protein is CASSPGTGRNSEQYF. For the CDR3, the DNA is TGTGCCAGCAGTCCCGGGACAGGGCGTAATTCCGAGCAGTACTTC.

This clonotype was counted a few times. In DNA form, the CDR3 reads TGCAGTGCTAGAGATGGGGTCACAGATACGCAGTATTTT. Its protein product is CSARDGVTDTQYF. The chain carries TRBV20-1 and TRBJ2-3, with unresolved D. Trimming pared 0 bases from V and 2 bases from J, leaving 6 bases between. The germline V gene encodes CDR1 DFQATT and CDR2 SNEGSKA (reference sequence). The CDR3 sequence is 13 residues long.

The sample holds many counts of this clonotype. The rearrangement uses TRBV7-8 and TRBJ2-1; 12 bases agree with TRBD2. After removal of 3 bases from V and 7 bases from J, the junction contained 4 bases not matched to a gene. The CDR3 spans 15 residues. Germline CDR1 SGHVS, CDR2 FQNEAQ. DNA of the CDR3: TGTGCCAGCAGCTTGCTAGCGGGGGGGCCTAATGAGCAGTTCTTC. Its translation is CASSLLAGGPNEQFF.

The chain combines TRBV12-3 or TRBV12-4 with TRBJ2-3; 7 bases are shared with TRBD1. CDR3 length equals 16 residues. V was clipped by 4 bases and J by 3 bases; unmatched bases: 10. CDR3 residues: CASSSIPGGRTDTQYF. The CDR3 nucleotides read TGTGCCAGCAGTTCGATTCCAGGGGGTAGGACAGATACGCAGTATTTT.

The V call is TRBV28, the J call TRBJ2-7; TRBD1 might be the D (5 bases). The germline V gene encodes CDR1 MDHEN and CDR2 SYDVKM. V lost 3 bases, J lost 6 bases, and 12 bases lay in between. CDR3 length equals 13 residues. The CDR3 loop reads CASSLYRLGEQYF. The CDR3 region has the DNA TGTGCCAGCAGTTTGTACAGGCTGGGCGAGCAGTACTTC.

The V and J genes are TRBV11-2 and TRBJ2-1; D is perhaps TRBD1 or TRBD2 (5 bases each). The V gene's germline CDR1 is SGHAT and CDR2 FQNNGV. V was pared by 4 bases and J by 5 bases, with 18 bases between. CDR3 length: 16 residues. The CDR3 region is CASSSRGPNHNNEQFF. CDR3 in DNA: TGTGCCAGCAGCTCCCGGGGCCCCAATCATAACAATGAGCAGTTCTTC. The full variable domain, its missing parts supplied by reference TRBV11-2 and TRBJ2-1, is EAGVAQSPRYKIIEKRQSVAFWCNPISGHATLYWYQQILGQGPKLLIQFQNNGVVDDSQLPKDRFSAERLKGVDSTLKIQPAKLEDSAVYLCASSSRGPNHNNEQFFGPGTRLTVL.

This clonotype was seen more than once but under ten times. The chain recombines TRBV12-3 or TRBV12-4 with TRBJ1-2; TRBD1 aligns across 7 bases. V shed 6 bases, J shed 7 bases, and the junction held 11 bases outside the gene matches. The length of the CDR3 is 14 residues. The CDR3 DNA is TGTGCCAGCAGGCAGGGGGGGGAGGGTCGTGGCTACACCTTC. It translates to CASRQGGEGRGYTF.

This rearrangement joins TRBV20-1 to TRBJ2-3; 10 bases are shared with TRBD2. The germline CDR1 and CDR2 sequences are DFQATT and SNEGSKA (reference sequence). The length of the CDR3 is 16 residues. V shed 5 bases, J shed 3 bases, and the junction held 11 bases outside the gene matches. The CDR3 sequence: CSAPGLSGGATDTQYF. CDR3 DNA: TGCAGTGCTCCAGGATTGAGCGGGGGGGCGACAGATACGCAGTATTTT.

The rearrangement joins TRBV19 to TRBJ2-3; 7 bases agree with TRBD2. CDR1 and CDR2 (germline): LNHDA, SQIVND (reference sequence). Trimming cost V 2 bases and J 1 base; bases outside gene matches: 3. The CDR3 loop spans 15 amino acids. The CDR3 coding sequence is TGTGCCAGTAGTATACTTGCGGGAGGCACAGATACGCAGTATTTT. Its translation: CASSILAGGTDTQYF.

The chain recombines TRBV29-1 with TRBJ2-5; D is unclear. The length of the CDR3 is 13 residues. Germline V lookup: CDR1 SQVTM, CDR2 ANQGSEA. With 3 bases removed from V and 2 bases from J, the gap between germline ends came to 10 bases. The CDR3 loop is CSVERRLQETQYF. DNA of the CDR3: TGCAGCGTTGAGAGACGGTTACAAGAGACCCAGTACTTC.

This clonotype has more than one count but fewer than ten. The chain combines TRBV5-1 with TRBJ2-3; D is unresolved. Germline V lookup: CDR1 SGHRS, CDR2 YFSETQ. The CDR3 consists of 14 residues. V lost 2 bases and J 3 bases, leaving 10 bases between the germline ends. CDR3 sequence: CASSFEGWTDTQYF. CDR3 nucleotides: TGCGCCAGCAGCTTCGAAGGGTGGACAGATACGCAGTATTTT.

CDR3 protein: CSALPGLPEGEQYF. The CDR3 DNA reads as TGCAGTGCCCTACCGGGACTTCCAGAGGGCGAGCAGTACTTC. The V call is TRBV20-1, the J call TRBJ2-7, with D possibly matching TRBD2 (6 bases). There are 14 residues in the CDR3. Germline V lookup: CDR1 DFQATT, CDR2 SNEGSKA (reference sequence). V lost 6 bases to trimming and J lost 6 bases, with 21 bases between them.

J is TRBJ2-3 and V is TRBV11-2, with 11 nucleotides matching TRBD2. In germline, CDR1 is SGHAT, CDR2 FQNNGV. The CDR3 length is 19 residues. With V trimmed by 5 bases and J by 0 bases, 13 bases remained unmatched. The CDR3 DNA sequence: TGTGCCAGCAGCCTGGGCGGGTTGACTAGCGGGAAGAGCACAGATACGCAGTATTTT. This translates into CASSLGGLTSGKSTDTQYF.

The rearrangement uses TRBV5-1 and TRBJ2-5; TRBD1 aligns across 7 bases. CDR1 and CDR2 (germline): SGHRS, YFSETQ. The CDR3 length is 16 residues. With 4 bases clipped from V and 4 bases from J, the junction kept 13 bases outside the gene matches. CDR3 nucleotide sequence: TGCGCCAGCAGCGAAGGGACAGCCCTCTGGGGAGAGACCCAGTACTTC. Encoded protein: CASSEGTALWGETQYF.

This clonotype was recorded at least ten times. The genes are TRBV5-1 and TRBJ2-7, with 8 positions matching TRBD2. This CDR3 region has 14 residues. V dropped 2 bases and J dropped 4; count of bases not matched to a gene: 5. Germline V lookup: CDR1 SGHRS, CDR2 YFSETQ. The CDR3 bases are TGCGCCAGCAGCTTAAGCGGGAGAGGGTACGAGCAGTACTTC. It specifies CASSLSGRGYEQYF.

A few counts support this clonotype. The chain has TRBV20-1 and TRBJ2-5; D is unresolved. The germline V gene encodes CDR1 DFQATT and CDR2 SNEGSKA (reference sequence). The CDR3 consists of 13 residues. The ends were cut back, 1 base at V and 3 bases at J, with 9 bases in the middle. The DNA for the CDR3 is TGCAGTGCTAGAGGTGGGGTTGAAGAGACCCAGTACTTC. It encodes CSARGGVEETQYF.

Here the CDR3 reads CASSLLLNQETQYF. Written as DNA, the CDR3 is TGTGCCAGCAGTTTACTTCTGAATCAAGAGACCCAGTACTTC. The chain joins TRBV12-3 or TRBV12-4 to TRBJ2-5; no definite D call. Trimming shortened V by 2 bases and J by 2 bases, and 9 bases separated the two germline ends. This CDR3 has 14 amino acids.

This chain uses TRBV12-3 or TRBV12-4 with TRBJ1-5, with 10 bases that match TRBD1. The CDR3 spans 21 residues. The V gene end was trimmed by 2 bases and the J gene end by 3 bases; junction bases not matched to a gene: 19. The CDR3 region is CASSLLVLLRRQGANNQPQHF. As DNA, the CDR3 is TGTGCCAGCAGTTTACTGGTTCTACTACGTCGACAGGGGGCGAACAATCAGCCCCAGCATTTT.

The chain employs TRBV20-1 and TRBJ1-3; TRBD1 might be the D (6 bases). Germline V gives CDR1 DFQATT, CDR2 SNEGSKA (reference sequence). This CDR3 has 14 residues. V was pared by 1 base and J by 0 bases, with 7 bases between. This CDR3 is CSARGQDSGNTIYF. DNA of the CDR3: TGCAGTGCTAGAGGACAGGACTCTGGAAACACCATATATTTT.

This clonotype came up many times. The V and J genes are TRBV4-1 and TRBJ1-5, with a tentative D call TRBD1 (6 bases). CDR3 length: 15 residues. V shed 7 bases and J shed 0 bases, with 13 bases lying between them. Germline V gene lookup returns CDR1 MGHRA and CDR2 YSYEKL. CDR3 coding DNA: TGCGCCAGCAAAACAGGGTTCTATAGCAATCAGCCCCAGCATTTT. Translating it yields CASKTGFYSNQPQHF.